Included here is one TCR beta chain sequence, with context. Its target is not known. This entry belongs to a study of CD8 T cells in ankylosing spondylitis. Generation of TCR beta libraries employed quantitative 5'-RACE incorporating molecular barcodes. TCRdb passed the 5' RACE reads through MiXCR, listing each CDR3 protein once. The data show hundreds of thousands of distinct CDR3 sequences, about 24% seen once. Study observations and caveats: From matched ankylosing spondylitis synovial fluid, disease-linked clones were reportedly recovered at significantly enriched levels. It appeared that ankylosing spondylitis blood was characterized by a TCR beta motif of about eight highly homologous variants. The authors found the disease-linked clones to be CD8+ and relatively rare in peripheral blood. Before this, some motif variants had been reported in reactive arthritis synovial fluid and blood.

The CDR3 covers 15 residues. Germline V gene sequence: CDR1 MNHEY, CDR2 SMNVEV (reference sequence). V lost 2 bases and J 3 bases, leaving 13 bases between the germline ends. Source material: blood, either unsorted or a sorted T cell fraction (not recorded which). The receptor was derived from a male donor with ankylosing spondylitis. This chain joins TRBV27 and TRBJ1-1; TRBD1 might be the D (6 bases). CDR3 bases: TGTGCCAGCAGTTTAAGGGGGGGAAGCGACACTGAAGCTTTCTTT. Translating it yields CASSLRGGSDTEAFF.